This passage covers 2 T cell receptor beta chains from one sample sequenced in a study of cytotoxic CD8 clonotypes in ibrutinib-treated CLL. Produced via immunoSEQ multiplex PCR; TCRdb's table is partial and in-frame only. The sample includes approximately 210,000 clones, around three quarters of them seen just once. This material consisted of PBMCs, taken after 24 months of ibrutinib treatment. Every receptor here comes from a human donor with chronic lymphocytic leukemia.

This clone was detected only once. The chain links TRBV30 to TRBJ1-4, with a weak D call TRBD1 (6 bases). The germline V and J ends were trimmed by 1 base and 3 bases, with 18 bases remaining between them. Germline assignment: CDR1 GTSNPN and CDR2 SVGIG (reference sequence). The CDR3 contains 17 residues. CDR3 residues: CAWSGFRGSAPNEKLFF. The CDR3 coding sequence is TGTGCCTGGAGTGGATTCAGGGGATCTGCACCTAATGAAAAACTGTTTTTT.

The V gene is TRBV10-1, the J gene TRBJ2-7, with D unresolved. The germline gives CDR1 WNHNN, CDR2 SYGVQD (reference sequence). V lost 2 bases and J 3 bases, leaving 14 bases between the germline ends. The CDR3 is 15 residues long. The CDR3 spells CASSEEPGSHYEQYF. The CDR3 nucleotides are TGCGCCAGCAGTGAGGAACCGGGCTCGCACTACGAGCAGTACTTC.